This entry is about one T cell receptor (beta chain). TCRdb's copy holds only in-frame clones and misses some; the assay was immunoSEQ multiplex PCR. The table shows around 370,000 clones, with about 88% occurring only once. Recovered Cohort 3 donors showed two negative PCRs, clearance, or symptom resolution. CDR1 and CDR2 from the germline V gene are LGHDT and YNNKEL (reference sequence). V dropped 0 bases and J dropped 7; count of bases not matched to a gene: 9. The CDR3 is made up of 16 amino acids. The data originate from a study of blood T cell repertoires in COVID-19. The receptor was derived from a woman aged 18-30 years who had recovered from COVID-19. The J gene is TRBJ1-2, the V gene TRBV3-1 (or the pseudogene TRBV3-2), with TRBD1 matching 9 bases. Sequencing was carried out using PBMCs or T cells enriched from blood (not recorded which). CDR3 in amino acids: CASSQDIGTGSAGYTF. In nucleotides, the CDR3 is TGTGCCAGCAGCCAAGATATCGGGACAGGGTCTGCTGGCTACACCTTC.